This TCR beta chain originates from a study of blood T cell repertoires in COVID-19. Study in general: Italy, Spain and the United States were the sources of the convalescent and acute COVID-19 samples. T cells, B-cell-depleted T cells, or PBMCs supplied cDNA or gDNA.

This table comes from immunoSEQ multiplex PCR, and its TCRdb copy is limited to in-frame clones, with some not included. Among 400,000 or so clones, around nine tenths were seen once, and the ten largest hold 2.5% to 3.5%. Material for sequencing was peripheral blood. This receptor was obtained from a human donor in a cohort sampled during active COVID-19.

In nucleotides, the CDR3 is TGTGCCAGCAGCTTGACAAGCTCCTACGAGCAGTACTTC. Its protein is CASSLTSSYEQYF. This chain links TRBV11-3 with TRBJ2-7; no definite D call. The V gene's germline CDR1 is SGHNT and CDR2 YENEEA. The V end was cut by 3 bases, the J end by 0 bases, with 6 bases between. This CDR3 has 13 residues.